What follows are 28 T cell receptor beta chains derived from one specimen sequenced in a study of cytomegalovirus exposure and HLA in healthy donors. Produced via immunoSEQ multiplex PCR; TCRdb's table is partial and in-frame only. Found here are about 330,000 clones, roughly 90% of them singletons; the top ten hold 0.84%. The sample taken for sequencing was PBMCs. These receptors were obtained from a woman younger than 35 in good health and CMV-seronegative.

The chain links TRBV28 to TRBJ2-1, with D maybe TRBD2 (6 bases). The CDR3 loop spans 18 amino acids. From germline, CDR1 is MDHEN and CDR2 SYDVKM. V was shortened by 4 bases and J by 0 bases, with 19 bases between the two germline ends. The chain's CDR3 is CASSSQGRGGASYNEQFF. CDR3 DNA sequence: TGTGCCAGCAGTTCCCAAGGACGTGGCGGGGCCTCCTACAATGAGCAGTTCTTC.

The genes are TRBV7-6 and TRBJ2-7; 8 bases line up with TRBD1. From germline, CDR1 is SGHVS and CDR2 FNYEAQ. The CDR3 has 18 residues. The V gene end was trimmed by 5 bases and the J gene end by 1 base; junction bases not matched to a gene: 16. The CDR3 reads CASSQRANRGSNSYEQYF. As DNA, the CDR3 is TGTGCCAGCAGCCAGCGGGCTAACAGGGGGTCTAATTCCTACGAGCAGTACTTC.

A remark on this clone: The sample holds other DNA sequences that translate to the same CDR3. This rearrangement joins TRBV6-5 to TRBJ2-5; 9 positions match TRBD1. The CDR3 sequence is 16 residues long. V dropped 0 bases and J dropped 4; count of bases not matched to a gene: 6. Germline assignment: CDR1 MNHEY and CDR2 SVGAGI. CDR3 loop: CASSYSNRGLGETQYF. For the CDR3, the DNA is TGTGCCAGCAGTTACTCGAACAGGGGGCTAGGAGAGACCCAGTACTTC.

The table lists this clone with a count of one. The chain has TRBV29-1 and TRBJ2-3; 7 nucleotides align to TRBD1. V shed 3 bases, J shed 5 bases, and the junction held 5 bases outside the gene matches. This CDR3 region has 13 residues. CDR1 and CDR2 (germline): SQVTM, ANQGSEA. CDR3 sequence reads: CSVERGLGDTQYF. In DNA form, the CDR3 reads TGCAGCGTTGAGAGGGGGCTTGGAGATACGCAGTATTTT.

There are a few counts of this clone. The chain recombines TRBV7-2 with TRBJ1-5; TRBD1 might be the D (6 bases). This CDR3 comprises 15 residues. Germline values: CDR1 SGHTA, CDR2 FQGNSA. Trimming left V 1 base short and J 3 bases short, with 10 bases between. This CDR3 reads CASSLEGGLNQPQHF. The DNA of the CDR3 is TGTGCCAGCAGCTTAGAGGGGGGGCTCAATCAGCCCCAGCATTTT.

The chain is built from TRBV28 and TRBJ2-5, with 8 bases matching TRBD1. The CDR3 runs to 13 residues. Trimming at V came to 5 bases and at J to 5 bases, leaving 4 bases not matched to a gene. Germline CDR1 MDHEN, CDR2 SYDVKM. CDR3 DNA sequence: TGTGCCAGCAGTCGGACAGGGTCGGAGACCCAGTACTTC. Translation: CASSRTGSETQYF.

In regard to this clone: Within the sample, other DNA sequences also encode this same CDR3. CDR3 in amino acids: CSVGQGAYEQYF. Written as DNA, the CDR3 is TGCAGCGTCGGACAGGGAGCCTACGAGCAGTACTTC. V gene TRBV29-1 combines with J gene TRBJ2-7; TRBD1 matches at 8 bases. Germline V gives CDR1 SQVTM, CDR2 ANQGSEA. J lost 2 bases, V lost 6 bases, and 3 bases had no gene match. The CDR3 spans 12 residues.

Concerning this clone: At the DNA level, this CDR3 is encoded by other sequences in the same sample as well. V is TRBV5-1 and J is TRBJ1-4; D possibly corresponds to TRBD1 (6 bases). The V and J ends lost 0 bases and 4 bases respectively, with 7 bases between them. This CDR3 has 14 residues. Germline V gene sequence: CDR1 SGHRS, CDR2 YFSETQ. In nucleotides, the CDR3 is TGCGCCAGCAGCTTGGGACAGGATAATGAAAAACTGTTTTTT. Protein: CASSLGQDNEKLFF. The variable domain in full, completed from reference TRBV5-1 and TRBJ1-4, reads KAGVTQTPRYLIKTRGQQVTLSCSPISGHRSVSWYQQTPGQGLQFLFEYFSETQRNKGNFPGRFSGRQFSNSRSEMNVSTLELGDSALYLCASSLGQDNEKLFFGSGTQLSVL.

The chain uses TRBV27 and TRBJ2-1; TRBD1 matches at 7 bases. Germline V gene sequence: CDR1 MNHEY, CDR2 SMNVEV (reference sequence). The CDR3 runs 13 residues. J lost 8 bases, V lost 5 bases, and 6 bases had no gene match. The CDR3 sequence is CASSPQGYDEQFF. The CDR3 region has the DNA TGTGCCAGCAGTCCACAGGGGTACGATGAGCAGTTCTTC.

V gene TRBV7-2 combines with J gene TRBJ2-1, with 15 bases matching TRBD2. The CDR3 spans 16 residues. V was clipped by 5 bases and J by 8 bases; unmatched bases: 7. In germline, CDR1 is SGHTA, CDR2 FQGNSA. The DNA of the CDR3 is TGTGCCAGCAGCCCCGGACTAGCGGGAGGGGTCCATGAGCAGTTCTTC. It is translated as CASSPGLAGGVHEQFF.

The rearrangement links TRBV29-1 to TRBJ2-2, with no clear D. Germline V lookup: CDR1 SQVTM, CDR2 ANQGSEA. The V end lost 6 bases, the J end lost 2 bases, and 7 bases lay between the germline ends. The CDR3 consists of 12 residues. The CDR3 protein is CSVEINTGELFF. The CDR3 DNA is TGCAGCGTAGAAATAAACACCGGGGAGCTGTTTTTT.

The V call is TRBV7-8, the J call TRBJ1-1; 9 nucleotides line up with TRBD1. The germline gives CDR1 SGHVS, CDR2 FQNEAQ. V shed 1 base and J 4 bases; nucleotides not matched to a gene: 4. CDR3 length: 15 amino acids. The CDR3 loop reads CASSLGWTGATEAFF. CDR3 DNA: TGTGCCAGCAGCTTAGGTTGGACAGGGGCCACTGAAGCTTTCTTT.

The chain joins TRBV2 to TRBJ2-7; D remains ambiguous. Germline CDR1 is SNHLY and CDR2 is FYNNEI. V was pared by 0 bases and J by 4 bases, with 4 bases between. The length of the CDR3 is 12 residues. The CDR3 region is CASSEASYEQYF. CDR3 nucleotides: TGTGCCAGCAGTGAAGCTAGTTACGAGCAGTACTTC.

The chain combines TRBV25-1 with TRBJ2-3; 8 bases fit TRBD2. V lost 1 base, J lost 4 bases, and 7 bases stayed unmatched. Germline V CDR1 and CDR2: MGHDK, SYGVNS. The CDR3 runs 16 residues. CDR3 loop: CASSEWTSKTSDTQYF. The CDR3 coding sequence is TGTGCCAGCAGTGAATGGACTAGCAAAACCTCAGATACGCAGTATTTT.

The genes are TRBV12-5 and TRBJ2-1, with TRBD2 identical over 13 bases. The CDR3 runs 19 residues. V shed 5 bases, J shed 6 bases, and the junction held 16 bases outside the gene matches. From germline, CDR1 is LGHNT and CDR2 FRNRAP. The CDR3 DNA is TGTGCTAGTGGTCCCTTCTCCAGCCCCCGGACTAGCGGGAGCAATGAGCAGTTCTTC. Amino acids: CASGPFSSPRTSGSNEQFF.

V and J are TRBV28 and TRBJ2-7, with a weak D call TRBD2 (7 bases). V gave up 8 bases and J gave up 1 base, with 15 bases separating them. The length of the CDR3 is 14 residues. In germline, CDR1 is MDHEN, CDR2 SYDVKM. The CDR3 nucleotides read TGTGCCAGCCACCGGGGAGGGGGATCCTACGAGCAGTACTTC. It is translated as CASHRGGGSYEQYF.

This clone was observed a single time. The chain employs TRBV7-2 and TRBJ1-1; possibly TRBD1 for D (5 bases). Trimming took 4 bases from V and 0 from J, leaving 15 bases between them. The germline V gene encodes CDR1 SGHTA and CDR2 FQGNSA. This CDR3 is 16 amino acids long. In DNA form, the CDR3 reads TGTGCCAGCAGCTCCCACTCGGGGGTCTTGAACACTGAAGCTTTCTTT. This codes for CASSSHSGVLNTEAFF.

This chain joins TRBV9 and TRBJ2-1; 12 nucleotides align to TRBD2. The CDR3 covers 20 residues. V was pared by 2 bases and J by 4 bases, with 16 bases of the junction left unmatched. Per germline, CDR1 SGDLS and CDR2 YYNGEE. CDR3 loop: CASSVSGTSGPVGGYNEQFF. The CDR3 bases are TGTGCCAGCAGCGTCTCCGGGACTAGCGGGCCTGTAGGGGGTTACAATGAGCAGTTCTTC.

The V and J genes are TRBV5-4 and TRBJ2-7; D might be TRBD1 (5 bases). Trimming left V 4 bases short and J 6 bases short, with 14 bases between. The CDR3 covers 13 residues. Germline V gene lookup returns CDR1 SGHNT and CDR2 YYREEE (reference sequence). CDR3 bases: TGTGCCAGCAGCCAAGGACACTACGGCGAGCAGTACTTC. It specifies CASSQGHYGEQYF.

This chain connects TRBV29-1 to TRBJ2-3, with unresolved D. The CDR3 loop spans 13 amino acids. V was trimmed by 0 bases and J by 10 bases, leaving 14 bases between them. The germline V gene encodes CDR1 SQVTM and CDR2 ANQGSEA. The CDR3, as DNA: TGCAGCGTTGAAGATGAGTCACTACGGGCGCAGTATTTT. Protein product: CSVEDESLRAQYF.

This clone has a handful of counts. The chain links TRBV18 to TRBJ2-7; the D gene is possibly TRBD1 (5 bases). The CDR3 consists of 15 residues. CDR1 is KGHSH and CDR2 is LQKENI in the germline V gene. V dropped 6 bases and J dropped 9 bases, with 24 bases sitting between them. The DNA for the CDR3 is TGTGCCAGCTCCCCTGGGGCTACGCTGGGGTCAGTGCAGTACTTC. Residues: CASSPGATLGSVQYF.

This CDR3 reads CASELADTQYF. The CDR3, as DNA: TGCGCCAGCGAGCTTGCAGATACGCAGTATTTT. The chain combines TRBV10-1 with TRBJ2-3; D remains ambiguous. V lost 8 bases and J 4 bases, leaving 7 bases between the germline ends. CDR1 is WNHNN and CDR2 is SYGVQD in the germline V gene (reference sequence). CDR3 length equals 11 residues.

V usage is TRBV7-3 and J usage is TRBJ2-3; the match to TRBD2 covers 7 bases. Germline CDR1 SGHTA, CDR2 FQGTGA. The CDR3 consists of 16 residues. Trimming at V came to 1 base and at J to 5 bases, leaving 9 bases not matched to a gene. The CDR3 protein is CASSLIGREREDTQYF. CDR3 in DNA: TGTGCCAGCAGCTTAATTGGGCGGGAGAGGGAAGATACGCAGTATTTT.

The chain employs TRBV10-1 and TRBJ1-5; 9 bases agree with TRBD1. This CDR3 region has 14 residues. Germline CDR1 is WNHNN and CDR2 is SYGVQD (reference sequence). Trimming cost V 6 bases and J 5 bases; bases outside gene matches: 5. CDR3 DNA sequence: TGCGCCAGCAGAAACAGGGGGCACGATCAGCCCCAGCATTTT. Encoded protein: CASRNRGHDQPQHF.

The V call is TRBV15, the J call TRBJ1-5; tentative D call: TRBD1 (5 bases). Trimming cost V 9 bases and J 2 bases, with 8 bases left between them. The CDR3 consists of 12 residues. Germline V gives CDR1 LNHNV, CDR2 YYDKDF (reference sequence). CDR3 coding DNA: TGTGCCACACAGGTCCGCAATCAGCCCCAGCATTTT. Protein product: CATQVRNQPQHF.

The rearrangement links TRBV7-9 to TRBJ1-1, with D tentatively TRBD1 (6 bases). Per germline, CDR1 SEHNR and CDR2 FQNEAQ (reference sequence). The CDR3 consists of 10 residues. V shed 2 bases and J shed 11 bases, with 6 bases lying between them. The CDR3 sequence: CASSLRGAFF. In DNA, the CDR3 is TGTGCCAGCAGCTTAAGGGGGGCTTTCTTT.

This clone was recorded only once. The chain uses TRBV2 and TRBJ2-7, with TRBD1 matching 7 bases. From germline, CDR1 is SNHLY and CDR2 FYNNEI. This CDR3 spans 14 amino acids. V lost 5 bases, J lost 3 bases, and 7 bases stayed unmatched. CDR3 DNA: TGTGCCAGCAGTAAACAGGGGTCTAACTACGAGCAGTACTTC. Its protein is CASSKQGSNYEQYF.

CDR3 nucleotide sequence: TGTGCCAGCAGCTTAGTAGGGACTAGCGGGTTGTACAATGAGCAGTTCTTC. Translated, it gives CASSLVGTSGLYNEQFF. The rearrangement joins TRBV7-2 to TRBJ2-1; 12 nucleotides align to TRBD2. Germline V gene lookup returns CDR1 SGHTA and CDR2 FQGNSA. The V segment lost 1 base and the J segment 4 bases; nucleotides outside the gene matches: 5. The CDR3 is made up of 17 amino acids.